Detailed here is one T cell receptor beta chain. Its matching antigen is unknown. CDR1 is KGHSH, CDR2 LQKENI, per germline. The CDR3 extends over 14 amino acids. Described time point: newly diagnosed GD, antithyroid drugs for less than 3 months. PBMC RNA served as the TCR library source. The record originates from a study of regulatory T cells in long-lasting Graves disease. Points from the study as a whole: Relative to newly diagnosed Graves' patients, persistent ones had lower TCR diversity.

TCR beta libraries were built with iRepertoire HTBI primers and Arm-PCR of CDR3 regions. Using its own MiXCR run on the multiplex PCR reads, TCRdb lists one record per CDR3 protein. Of hundreds of thousands of distinct CDR3 sequences in the sample, roughly 15% are singletons; the top ten hold about 20%. The same sample was also studied in work on T cells in Graves' hyperthyroidism and ophthalmopathy.

The sample was peripheral blood mononuclear cells (PBMCs), taken at new diagnosis, from a patient treated with antithyroid drugs. This chain connects TRBV18 to TRBJ2-4, with 7 bases fitting TRBD2. The closer fit of TRBJ2-5 to the DNA end suggests the J call may be wrong. The source is a woman aged 25 to 45 with Graves disease. The CDR3 loop is CASSPPGTTETQYF. CDR3 bases: TGTGCCAGCTCACCCCCGGGGACTACAGAGACCCAGTACTTC.